These 5 T cell receptor beta chains share one sample of origin, sequenced in a study of PD-L1 blockade in urothelial cancer. As to time point: pretreatment peripheral blood. Here immunoSEQ multiplex PCR was the method, and the copy in TCRdb shows in-frame clones only, minus some. The sample shows about 72,000 clones, approximately 83% of them seen only once. The sequencing used PBMCs, collected around atezolizumab (anti-PD-L1) treatment. The source of these receptors is a man aged 55 to 70 with urothelial cancer.

This sequence joins TRBV6-1 and TRBJ1-5; TRBD1 agrees at 7 bases. Germline V lookup: CDR1 MNHNS, CDR2 SASEGT. This CDR3 has 17 amino acids. Trimming cost V 2 bases and J 2 bases; bases outside gene matches: 9. CDR3 amino acids: CASSENRQGFGNQPQHF. The CDR3 DNA reads as TGTGCCAGCAGTGAAAATAGACAGGGTTTCGGCAATCAGCCCCAGCATTTT.

V usage is TRBV5-1 and J usage is TRBJ2-2, with TRBD1 matching over 8 bases. With V trimmed by 5 bases and J by 6 bases, 9 bases remained unmatched. Germline CDR1 is SGHRS and CDR2 is YFSETQ. The CDR3 consists of 15 residues. DNA of the CDR3: TGCGCCAGCAGGAGGACAGGGTCATTGGCCGGGGAGCTGTTTTTT. Amino acid sequence: CASRRTGSLAGELFF.

The chain uses TRBV2 and TRBJ1-5; a possible D gene is TRBD1 (6 bases). V was pared by 11 bases and J by 0 bases, with 17 bases between. Germline assignment: CDR1 SNHLY and CDR2 FYNNEI. CDR3 length: 15 residues. The CDR3 bases are TGTGCCGCCAACCCCTACAGGGATAGCAATCAGCCCCAGCATTTT. This codes for CAANPYRDSNQPQHF.

The chain carries TRBV4-3 and TRBJ2-3; TRBD2 aligns across 10 bases. Germline CDR1 and CDR2: LGHNA and YSLEER. The CDR3 length is 17 residues. V shed 3 bases, J shed 2 bases, and the junction held 8 bases outside the gene matches. CDR3 DNA: TGCGCCAGCAGCCACGCTCTAGCGGGGGATATCACAGATACGCAGTATTTT. It translates to CASSHALAGDITDTQYF.

The chain uses TRBV5-3 and TRBJ1-1; 7 bases fit TRBD1. TRBV5-3 is an ORF for which the function is uncertain. The trim removed 1 base at V and 5 bases at J, leaving 17 bases unmatched. CDR3 length: 18 residues. The CDR3 sequence is CARSLLPLRRDRETEAFF. The CDR3 DNA follows: TGTGCCAGAAGCTTGCTACCTCTTCGTCGGGACAGAGAAACTGAAGCTTTCTTT.